Following are 8 T cell receptor beta chains from one sample sequenced in a study of regulatory T cells in long-lasting Graves disease. As for time point: persistent/refractory GD, antithyroid drugs over 5 years with positive TRAb. Researchers made the TCR library from RNA that was extracted from PBMCs. The TCR beta library used iRepertoire HTBI primers with Arm-PCR amplification of CDR3. TCRdb re-analysed the multiplex PCR reads in MiXCR, keeping a single row per CDR3 protein. The sample has roughly 400,000 distinct CDR3 sequences, roughly 23% seen once. The sequences come from peripheral blood mononuclear cells (PBMCs), collected when the disease was refractory, from a patient treated with antithyroid drugs. These receptors all stem from a female donor with Graves disease.

This clonotype occurred many times. V is TRBV2 and J is TRBJ1-2; 7 nucleotides line up with TRBD1. This CDR3 is built from 13 residues. Germline values: CDR1 SNHLY, CDR2 FYNNEI. J was trimmed by 7 bases and V by 3 bases; bases with no gene match: 5. CDR3 sequence: CASSETGTGGYTF. CDR3 DNA sequence: TGTGCCAGCAGTGAGACAGGGACGGGTGGCTACACCTTC.

This clonotype was recorded many times. The V gene is TRBV11-1, the J gene TRBJ2-2, with 7 positions matching TRBD1. Germline V gene data show CDR1 as SGHAT and CDR2 as FQDESV (reference sequence). The CDR3 spans 14 residues. Germline trimming cut 8 bases from V and 3 bases from J; bases unmatched to any gene: 6. CDR3 region: CASRPGQYTGELFF. CDR3 coding DNA: TGTGCCAGCCGACCGGGACAGTACACCGGGGAGCTGTTTTTT.

A few counts support this clonotype. This rearrangement joins TRBV14 to TRBJ2-5; a weak D match, TRBD2 (5 bases). This CDR3 comprises 15 residues. The germline V gene encodes CDR1 SGHDN and CDR2 FVKESK. The ends were cut back, 4 bases at V and 1 base at J, with 13 bases in the middle. The CDR3: CASSRYRRPQETQYF. The CDR3 DNA reads TGTGCCAGCAGCCGTTATCGGAGGCCCCAAGAGACCCAGTACTTC.

The V gene is TRBV28, the J gene TRBJ2-7, with D tentatively TRBD1 or TRBD2 (5 bases each). The CDR3 consists of 12 residues. Germline CDR1 MDHEN, CDR2 SYDVKM. V was cut by 6 bases and J by 5 bases, with 11 bases left in between. This CDR3 is CASSPGRHEQYF. For the CDR3, the DNA is TGTGCCAGCAGCCCGGGGCGCCACGAGCAGTACTTC.

V is TRBV20-1 and J is TRBJ2-5; TRBD2 matches at 9 bases. CDR1 and CDR2 (germline): DFQATT, SNEGSKA (reference sequence). CDR3 size: 14 residues. V shed 4 bases and J 7 bases; nucleotides not matched to a gene: 10. CDR3 amino acids: CSAKASTSGGTQYF. The CDR3 nucleotides are TGCAGTGCTAAGGCGTCGACTAGCGGAGGGACCCAGTACTTC.

The chain combines TRBV7-8 with TRBJ2-5; 12 bases are shared with TRBD1. V was clipped by 2 bases and J by 4 bases; unmatched bases: 5. The CDR3 contains 16 residues. CDR1 and CDR2 (germline): SGHVS, FQNEAQ. CDR3 sequence (DNA): TGTGCCAGCAGCTTACGGGACAGGGGGCAGCGAGAGACCCAGTACTTC. Its translation: CASSLRDRGQRETQYF.

This clonotype occurred many times. The chain uses TRBV2 and TRBJ1-2, with TRBD1 as a possible D gene (6 bases). Trimming took off 7 bases at V and 4 bases at J, with 16 bases between the two ends. Germline V lookup: CDR1 SNHLY, CDR2 FYNNEI. The CDR3 loop spans 14 amino acids. CDR3 sequence reads: CASKVGGRVYGYTF. The CDR3 DNA reads as TGTGCCAGCAAGGTCGGGGGGCGTGTCTATGGCTACACCTTC.

This clonotype has a handful of counts. V usage is TRBV4-2 and J usage is TRBJ1-2, with 7 bases identical to TRBD1. Germline V lookup: CDR1 LGHNA, CDR2 YNFKEQ. After removal of 2 bases from V and 8 bases from J, the junction contained 11 bases not matched to a gene. The length of the CDR3 is 15 residues. This CDR3 reads CASSQQDRDQGGYTF. CDR3 bases: TGTGCCAGCAGCCAACAAGACAGGGACCAAGGAGGCTACACCTTC.